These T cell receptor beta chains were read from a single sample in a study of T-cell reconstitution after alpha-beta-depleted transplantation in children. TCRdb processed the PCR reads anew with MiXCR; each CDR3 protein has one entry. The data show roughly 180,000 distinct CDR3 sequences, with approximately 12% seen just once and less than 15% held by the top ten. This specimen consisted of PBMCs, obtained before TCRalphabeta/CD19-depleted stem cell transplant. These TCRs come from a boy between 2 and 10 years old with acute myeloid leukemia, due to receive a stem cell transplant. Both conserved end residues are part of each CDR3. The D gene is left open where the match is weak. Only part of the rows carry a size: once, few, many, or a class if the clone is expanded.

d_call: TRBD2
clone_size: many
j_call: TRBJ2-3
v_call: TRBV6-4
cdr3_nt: TGTGCCAGCAGCGACTACGCGGGGGAAACAGATACGCAGTATTTT
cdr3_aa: CASSDYAGETDTQYF

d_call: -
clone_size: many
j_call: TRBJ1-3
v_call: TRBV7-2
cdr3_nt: TGTGCCAGCAGCTCTGGGCTAGGAGGAAACACCATATATTTT
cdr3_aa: CASSSGLGGNTIYF

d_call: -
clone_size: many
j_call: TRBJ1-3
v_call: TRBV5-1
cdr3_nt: TGCGCCAGCAGCCTAGGGACGGAAGGAAACACCATATATTTT
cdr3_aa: CASSLGTEGNTIYF

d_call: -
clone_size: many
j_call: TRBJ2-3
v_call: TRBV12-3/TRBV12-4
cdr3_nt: TGTGCCAGCACCATCCGATCTAGCACAGATACGCAGTATTTT
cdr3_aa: CASTIRSSTDTQYF

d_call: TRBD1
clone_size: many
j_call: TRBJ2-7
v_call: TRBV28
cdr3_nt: TGTGCCAGCAGTTATCGGACAGGCCCCTACGAGCAGTACTTC
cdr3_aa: CASSYRTGPYEQYF

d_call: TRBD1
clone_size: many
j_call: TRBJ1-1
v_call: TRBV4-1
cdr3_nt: TGCGCCAGCAGCCAAGCGGACAGGATGAACACTGAAGCTTTCTTT
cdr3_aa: CASSQADRMNTEAFF

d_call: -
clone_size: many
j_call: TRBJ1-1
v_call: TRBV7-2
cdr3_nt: TGTGCCAGCAGCCCATTACCGACCGGGGTCACTGAAGCTTTCTTT
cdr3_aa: CASSPLPTGVTEAFF

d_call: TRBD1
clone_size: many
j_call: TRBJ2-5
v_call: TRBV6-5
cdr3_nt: TGTGCCAGCAGCTCCACAGGGGTCGAGACCCAGTACTTC
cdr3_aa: CASSSTGVETQYF

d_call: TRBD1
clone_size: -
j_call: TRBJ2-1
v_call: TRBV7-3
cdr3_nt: TGTGCCAGCAGCTCCTACTCCGGGACAGCCTACAATGAGCAGTTCTTC
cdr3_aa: CASSSYSGTAYNEQFF

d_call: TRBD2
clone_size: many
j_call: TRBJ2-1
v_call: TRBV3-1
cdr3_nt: TGTGCCAGCAGCCAAAGTAGCGGGAGAGCCAATGAGCAGTTCTTC
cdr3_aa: CASSQSSGRANEQFF

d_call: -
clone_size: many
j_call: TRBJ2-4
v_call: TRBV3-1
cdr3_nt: TGTGCCAGCAGCCCGTCTAAGGGGTCGTCCAAAAACATTCAGTACTTC
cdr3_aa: CASSPSKGSSKNIQYF

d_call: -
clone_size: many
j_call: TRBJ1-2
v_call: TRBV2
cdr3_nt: TGTGCCAGCACCGAAAGTAACTATGGCTACACCTTC
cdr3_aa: CASTESNYGYTF

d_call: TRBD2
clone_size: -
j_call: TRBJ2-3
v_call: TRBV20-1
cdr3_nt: TGCAGTGCTAGAGCTTCTTTAGCGGGAGAAACTCCAGATACGCAGTATTTT
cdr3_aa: CSARASLAGETPDTQYF

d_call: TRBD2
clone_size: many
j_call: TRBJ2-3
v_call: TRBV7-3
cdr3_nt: TGTGCCAGCAGCTTAATGCCTAGCGGGCATACGCAGTATTTT
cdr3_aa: CASSLMPSGHTQYF

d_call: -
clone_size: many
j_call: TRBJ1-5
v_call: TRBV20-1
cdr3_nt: TGCAGTGCTAGACTTGGGGTTAATCAGCCCCAGCATTTT
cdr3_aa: CSARLGVNQPQHF

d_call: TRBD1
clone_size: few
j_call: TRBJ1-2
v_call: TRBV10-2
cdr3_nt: TGCGCCAGCATTAGTACGGACAGGAACTATGGCTACACCTTC
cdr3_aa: CASISTDRNYGYTF

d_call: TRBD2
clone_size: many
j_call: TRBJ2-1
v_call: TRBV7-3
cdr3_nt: TGTGCCAGCAGTCCCCCGGGACTAGGCGGTGTCAATGAGCAGTTTTTC
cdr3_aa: CASSPPGLGGVNEQFF

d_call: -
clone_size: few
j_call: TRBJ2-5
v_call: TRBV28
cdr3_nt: TGTGCCATCGGCCCCGGGCTCCTCTGCTACCAAGAGACCCAGTACTTC
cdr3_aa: CAIGPGLLCYQETQYF

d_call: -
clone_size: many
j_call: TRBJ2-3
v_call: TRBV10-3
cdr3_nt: TGTGCCATCAGTGAGTCGATATATACTGGGGGAGGCACAGATACGCAGTATTTT
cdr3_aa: CAISESIYTGGGTDTQYF

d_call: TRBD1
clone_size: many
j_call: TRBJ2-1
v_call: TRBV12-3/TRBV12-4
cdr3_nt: TGTGCCAGCAGCCCCATGGGGACAGGGGGCGGGAATGAGCAGTTCTTC
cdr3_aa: CASSPMGTGGGNEQFF

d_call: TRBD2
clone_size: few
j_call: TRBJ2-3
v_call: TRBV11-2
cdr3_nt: TGTGCCAGCACCATCCTTCCGACTAGCGGGGGTTCCACAGATACGCAGTATTTT
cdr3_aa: CASTILPTSGGSTDTQYF

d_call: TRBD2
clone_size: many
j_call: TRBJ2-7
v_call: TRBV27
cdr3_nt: TGTGCCAGCGCTCGGTGGGAGGGCCCGTACGAGCAGTACTTC
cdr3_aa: CASARWEGPYEQYF

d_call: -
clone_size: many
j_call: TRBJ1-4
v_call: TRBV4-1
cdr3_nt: TGCGCCAGCAGCCAAGTTCTCCAGCGGACTAATGAAAAACTGTTTTTT
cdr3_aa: CASSQVLQRTNEKLFF

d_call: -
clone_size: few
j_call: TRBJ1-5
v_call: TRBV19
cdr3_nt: TGTGCCAGTAGGAATACAGGGACGAATCAGCCCCAGCATTTT
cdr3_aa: CASRNTGTNQPQHF

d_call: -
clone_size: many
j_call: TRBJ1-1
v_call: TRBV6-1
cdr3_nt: TGTGCCAGCAGTGAGTCCCTAGTCACTGAAGCTTTCTTT
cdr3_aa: CASSESLVTEAFF

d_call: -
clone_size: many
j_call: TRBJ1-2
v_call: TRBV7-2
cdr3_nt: TGTGCCAGCAGCTTAGCCCCGGGACGGACCTATGGCTACACCTTC
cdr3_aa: CASSLAPGRTYGYTF